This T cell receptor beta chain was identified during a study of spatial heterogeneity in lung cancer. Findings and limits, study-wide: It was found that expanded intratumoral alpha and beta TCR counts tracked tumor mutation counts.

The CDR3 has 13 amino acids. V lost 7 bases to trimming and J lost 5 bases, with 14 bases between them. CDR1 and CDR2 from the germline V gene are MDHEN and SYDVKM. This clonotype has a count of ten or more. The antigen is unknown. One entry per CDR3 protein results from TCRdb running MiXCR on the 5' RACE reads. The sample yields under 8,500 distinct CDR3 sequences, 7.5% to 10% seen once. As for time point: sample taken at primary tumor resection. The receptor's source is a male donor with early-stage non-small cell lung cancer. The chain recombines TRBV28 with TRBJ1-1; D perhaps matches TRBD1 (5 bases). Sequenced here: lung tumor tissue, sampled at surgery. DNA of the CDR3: TGTGCCAGCACCTGGGGGGGTGGAACTGAAGCTTTCTTT. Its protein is CASTWGGGTEAFF.